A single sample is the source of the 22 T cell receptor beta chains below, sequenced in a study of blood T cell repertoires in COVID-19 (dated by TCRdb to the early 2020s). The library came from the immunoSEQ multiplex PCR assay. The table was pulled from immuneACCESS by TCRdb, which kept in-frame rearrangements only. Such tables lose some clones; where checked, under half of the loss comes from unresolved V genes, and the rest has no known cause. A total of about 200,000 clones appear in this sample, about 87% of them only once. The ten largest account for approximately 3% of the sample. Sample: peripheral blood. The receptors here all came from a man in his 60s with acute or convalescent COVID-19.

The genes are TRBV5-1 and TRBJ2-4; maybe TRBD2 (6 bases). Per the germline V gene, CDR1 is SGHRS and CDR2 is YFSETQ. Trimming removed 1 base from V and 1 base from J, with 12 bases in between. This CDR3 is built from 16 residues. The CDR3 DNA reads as TGCGCCAGCAGCTTGAGCCTACGGGGGGCCAAAAACATTCAGTACTTC. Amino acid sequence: CASSLSLRGAKNIQYF.

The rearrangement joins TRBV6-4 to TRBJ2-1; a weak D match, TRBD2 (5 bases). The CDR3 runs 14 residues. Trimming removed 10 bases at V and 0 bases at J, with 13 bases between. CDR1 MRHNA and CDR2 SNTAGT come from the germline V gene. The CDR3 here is CATSRDSSYNEQFF. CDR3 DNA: TGTGCCACCTCCCGGGATAGCTCCTACAATGAGCAGTTCTTC.

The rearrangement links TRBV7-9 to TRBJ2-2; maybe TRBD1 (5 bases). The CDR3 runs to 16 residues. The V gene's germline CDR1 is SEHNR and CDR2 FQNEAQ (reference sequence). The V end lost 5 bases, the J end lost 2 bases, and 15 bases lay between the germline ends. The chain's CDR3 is CASSPPGRVNTGELFF. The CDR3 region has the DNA TGTGCCAGCAGCCCCCCAGGCAGGGTAAACACCGGGGAGCTGTTTTTT.

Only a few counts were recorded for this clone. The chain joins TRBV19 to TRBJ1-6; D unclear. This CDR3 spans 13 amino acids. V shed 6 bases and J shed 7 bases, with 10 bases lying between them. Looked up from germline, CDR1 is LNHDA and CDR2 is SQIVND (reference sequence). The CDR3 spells CASRSDGNSPLHF. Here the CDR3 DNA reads TGTGCCAGTAGAAGCGACGGAAATTCACCCCTCCACTTT.

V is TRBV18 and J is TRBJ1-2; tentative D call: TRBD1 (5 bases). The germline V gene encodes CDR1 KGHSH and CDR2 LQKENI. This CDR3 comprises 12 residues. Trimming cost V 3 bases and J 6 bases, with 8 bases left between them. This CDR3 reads CASSPWGDGYTF. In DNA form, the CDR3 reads TGTGCCAGCTCACCTTGGGGCGATGGCTACACCTTC.

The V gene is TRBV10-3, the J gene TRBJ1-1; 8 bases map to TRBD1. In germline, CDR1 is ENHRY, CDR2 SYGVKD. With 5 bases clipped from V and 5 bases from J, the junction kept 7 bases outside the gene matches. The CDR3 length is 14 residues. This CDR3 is CAISPGQGGTEAFF. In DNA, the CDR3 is TGTGCCATCAGTCCCGGACAGGGTGGGACTGAAGCTTTCTTT.

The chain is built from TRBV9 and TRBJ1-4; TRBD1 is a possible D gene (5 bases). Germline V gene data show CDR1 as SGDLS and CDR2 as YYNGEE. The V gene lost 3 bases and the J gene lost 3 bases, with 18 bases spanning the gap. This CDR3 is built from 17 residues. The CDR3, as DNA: TGTGCCAGCAGCGCCGAAGGGCGGGGGTTCTCTAATGAAAAACTGTTTTTT. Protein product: CASSAEGRGFSNEKLFF.

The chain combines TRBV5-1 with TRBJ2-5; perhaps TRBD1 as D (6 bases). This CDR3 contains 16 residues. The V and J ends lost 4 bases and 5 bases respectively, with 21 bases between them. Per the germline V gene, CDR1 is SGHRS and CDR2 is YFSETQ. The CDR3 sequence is CASSPRQVPEMETQYF. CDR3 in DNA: TGCGCCAGCAGCCCGCGACAGGTCCCGGAGATGGAGACCCAGTACTTC.

The DNA for the CDR3 is TGTGCCAGCAGATCCTCTGGGGAGCACGGCTACACCTTC. Its translation: CASRSSGEHGYTF. This chain joins TRBV6-5 and TRBJ1-2, with unresolved D. V lost 6 bases and J lost 8, with 16 bases in between. This CDR3 has 13 amino acids. Germline CDR1 is MNHEY and CDR2 is SVGAGI.

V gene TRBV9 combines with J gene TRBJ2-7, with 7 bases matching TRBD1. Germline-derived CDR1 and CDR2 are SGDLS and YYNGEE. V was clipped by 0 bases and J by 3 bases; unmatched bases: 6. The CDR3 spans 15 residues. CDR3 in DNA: TGTGCCAGCAGCGTAGGGGGACAGCGCCGCTACGAGCAGTACTTC. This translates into CASSVGGQRRYEQYF.

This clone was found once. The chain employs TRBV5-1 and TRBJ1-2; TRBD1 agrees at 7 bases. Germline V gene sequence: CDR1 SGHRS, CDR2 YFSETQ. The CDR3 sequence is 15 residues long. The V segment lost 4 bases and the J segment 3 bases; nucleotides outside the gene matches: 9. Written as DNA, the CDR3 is TGCGCCAGCAGCCTAAGGCGGGACAGTGACTATGGCTACACCTTC. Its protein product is CASSLRRDSDYGYTF.

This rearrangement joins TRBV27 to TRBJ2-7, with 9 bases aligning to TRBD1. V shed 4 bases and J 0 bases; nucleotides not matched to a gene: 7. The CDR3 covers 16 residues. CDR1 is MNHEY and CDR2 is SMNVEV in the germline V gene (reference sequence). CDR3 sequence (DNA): TGTGCCAGCAGTTCCCCGGGACAGGGAAACTCCTACGAGCAGTACTTC. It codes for CASSSPGQGNSYEQYF.

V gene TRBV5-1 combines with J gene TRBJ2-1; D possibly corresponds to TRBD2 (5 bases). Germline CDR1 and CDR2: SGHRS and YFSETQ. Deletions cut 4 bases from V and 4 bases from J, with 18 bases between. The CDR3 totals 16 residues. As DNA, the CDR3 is TGCGCCAGCAGCGTCGGGGTGGGAACCACGTACAATGAGCAGTTCTTC. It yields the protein CASSVGVGTTYNEQFF.

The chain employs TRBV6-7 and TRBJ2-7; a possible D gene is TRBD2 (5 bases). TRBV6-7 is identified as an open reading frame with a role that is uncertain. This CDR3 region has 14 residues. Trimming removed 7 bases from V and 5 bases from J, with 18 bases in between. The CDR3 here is CASTPGKLWHEQYF. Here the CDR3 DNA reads TGTGCCAGCACTCCCGGGAAACTTTGGCACGAGCAGTACTTC.

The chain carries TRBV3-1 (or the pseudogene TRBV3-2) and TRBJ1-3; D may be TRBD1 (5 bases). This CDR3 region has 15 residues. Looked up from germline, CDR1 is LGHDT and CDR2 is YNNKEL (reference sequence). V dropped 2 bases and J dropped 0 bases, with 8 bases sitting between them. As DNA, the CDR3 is TGTGCCAGCAGCCAAACAGGCAGCTCTGGAAACACCATATATTTT. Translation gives CASSQTGSSGNTIYF.

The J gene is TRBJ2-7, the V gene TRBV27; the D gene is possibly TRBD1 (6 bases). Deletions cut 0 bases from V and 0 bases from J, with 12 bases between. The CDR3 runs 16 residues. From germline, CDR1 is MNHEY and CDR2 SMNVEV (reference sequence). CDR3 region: CASSLSSQGSSYEQYF. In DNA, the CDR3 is TGTGCCAGCAGTTTATCTTCCCAGGGGAGCTCCTACGAGCAGTACTTC.

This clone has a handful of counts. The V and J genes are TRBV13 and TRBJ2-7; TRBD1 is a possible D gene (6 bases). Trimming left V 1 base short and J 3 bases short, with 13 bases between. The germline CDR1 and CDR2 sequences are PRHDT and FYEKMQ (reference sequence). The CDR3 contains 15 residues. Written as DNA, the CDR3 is TGTGCCAGCAGCTTAGAGGGGACACCCCACTACGAGCAGTACTTC. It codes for CASSLEGTPHYEQYF.

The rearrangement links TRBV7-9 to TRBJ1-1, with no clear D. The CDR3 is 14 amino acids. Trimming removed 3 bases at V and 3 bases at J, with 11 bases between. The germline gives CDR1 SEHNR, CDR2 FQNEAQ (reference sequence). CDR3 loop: CASSLSGADTEAFF. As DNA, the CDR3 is TGTGCCAGCAGCTTGTCCGGAGCGGACACTGAAGCTTTCTTT.

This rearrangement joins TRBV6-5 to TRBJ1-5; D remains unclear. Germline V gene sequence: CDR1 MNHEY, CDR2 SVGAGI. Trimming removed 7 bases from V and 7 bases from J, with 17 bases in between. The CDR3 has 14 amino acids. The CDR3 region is CASTPGRVAQPQHF. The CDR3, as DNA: TGTGCCAGCACTCCCGGGCGGGTGGCCCAGCCCCAGCATTTT.

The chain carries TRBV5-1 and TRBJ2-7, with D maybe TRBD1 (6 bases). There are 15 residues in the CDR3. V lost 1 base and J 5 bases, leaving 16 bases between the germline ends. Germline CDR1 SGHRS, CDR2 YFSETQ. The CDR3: CASSLRVKGVNEQYF. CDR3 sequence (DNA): TGCGCCAGCAGCTTGCGGGTGAAGGGGGTCAACGAGCAGTACTTC.

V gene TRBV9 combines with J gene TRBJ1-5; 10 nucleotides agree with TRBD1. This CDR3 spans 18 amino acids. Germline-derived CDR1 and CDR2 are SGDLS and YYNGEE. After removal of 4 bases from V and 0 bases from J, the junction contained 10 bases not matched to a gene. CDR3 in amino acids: CASSKGTGVGDSNQPQHF. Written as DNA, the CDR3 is TGTGCCAGCAGCAAAGGGACAGGGGTTGGGGATAGCAATCAGCCCCAGCATTTT. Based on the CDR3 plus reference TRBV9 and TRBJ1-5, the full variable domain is DSGVTQTPKHLITATGQRVTLRCSPRSGDLSVYWYQQSLDQGLQFLIQYYNGEERAKGNILERFSAQQFPDLHSELNLSSLELGDSALYFCASSKGTGVGDSNQPQHFGDGTRLSIL.

CDR3 residues: CASSIKGAVTGELFF. CDR3 coding DNA: TGTGCCAGTAGTATTAAAGGGGCGGTCACCGGGGAGCTGTTTTTT. The rearrangement links TRBV19 to TRBJ2-2, with D possibly matching TRBD1 (5 bases). The CDR3 sequence is 15 residues long. The ends were cut back, 3 bases at V and 4 bases at J, with 12 bases in the middle. The V gene's germline CDR1 is LNHDA and CDR2 SQIVND (reference sequence).